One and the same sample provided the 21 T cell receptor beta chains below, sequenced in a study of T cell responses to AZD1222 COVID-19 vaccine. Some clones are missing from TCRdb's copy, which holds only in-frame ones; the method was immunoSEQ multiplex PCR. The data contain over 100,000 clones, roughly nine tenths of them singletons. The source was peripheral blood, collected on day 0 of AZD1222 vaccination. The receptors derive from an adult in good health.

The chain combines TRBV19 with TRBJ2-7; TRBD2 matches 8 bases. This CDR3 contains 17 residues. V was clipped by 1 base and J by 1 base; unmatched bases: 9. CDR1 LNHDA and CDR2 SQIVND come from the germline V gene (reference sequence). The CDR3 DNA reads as TGTGCCAGTAGTATAGGGACCAGCGGGAGAGGGTCCTACGAGCAGTACTTC. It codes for CASSIGTSGRGSYEQYF.

The CDR3 coding sequence is TGTGCCAGCAGTTTATCGCGTTCGGGCAGAGGATACGAGCAGTACTTC. The encoded protein is CASSLSRSGRGYEQYF. The chain carries TRBV27 and TRBJ2-7; D gene uncertain. This CDR3 region has 16 residues. Trimming took off 0 bases at V and 4 bases at J, with 16 bases between the two ends. The germline gives CDR1 MNHEY, CDR2 SMNVEV (reference sequence).

CDR3 nucleotides: TGTGCCAGCAACCCTTCAGGGGTCTATGGCTACACCTTC. This translates into CASNPSGVYGYTF. The V call is TRBV12-3 or TRBV12-4, the J call TRBJ1-2; TRBD1 is a possible D gene (6 bases). This CDR3 is built from 13 residues. The V end lost 7 bases, the J end lost 4 bases, and 13 bases lay between the germline ends.

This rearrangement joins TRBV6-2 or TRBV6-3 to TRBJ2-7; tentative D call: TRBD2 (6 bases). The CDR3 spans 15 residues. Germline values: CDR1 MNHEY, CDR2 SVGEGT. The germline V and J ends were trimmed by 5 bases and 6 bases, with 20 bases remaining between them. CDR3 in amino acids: CASSPGGLPLGEQYF. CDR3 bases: TGTGCCAGCAGTCCCGGTGGACTACCTCTTGGCGAGCAGTACTTC.

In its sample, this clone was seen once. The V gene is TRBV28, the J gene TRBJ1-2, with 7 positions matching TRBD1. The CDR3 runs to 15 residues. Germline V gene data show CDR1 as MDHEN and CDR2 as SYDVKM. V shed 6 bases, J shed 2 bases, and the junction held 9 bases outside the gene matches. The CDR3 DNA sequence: TGTGCCAGCAGGCCCTCAGGGGGAGGAAACTATGGCTACACCTTC. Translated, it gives CASRPSGGGNYGYTF.

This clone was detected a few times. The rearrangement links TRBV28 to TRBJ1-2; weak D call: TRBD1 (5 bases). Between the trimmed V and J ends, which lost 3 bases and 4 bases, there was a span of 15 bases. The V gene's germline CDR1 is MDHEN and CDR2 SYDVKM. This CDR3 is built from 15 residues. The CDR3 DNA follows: TGTGCCAGCAGTTTGAAGGGCAGGGCCACCTATGGCTACACCTTC. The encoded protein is CASSLKGRATYGYTF.

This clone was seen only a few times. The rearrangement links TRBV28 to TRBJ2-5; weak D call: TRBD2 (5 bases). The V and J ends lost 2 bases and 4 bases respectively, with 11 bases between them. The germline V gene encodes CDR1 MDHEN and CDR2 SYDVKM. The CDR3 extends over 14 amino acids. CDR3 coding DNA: TGTGCCAGCAGTTTAGATGGGAGCGGAGAGACCCAGTACTTC. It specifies CASSLDGSGETQYF.

The CDR3 nucleotides read TGTGCCAGCAGCCAGGAAGGGGGGGGGCAAGAGACCCAGTACTTC. Protein sequence: CASSQEGGGQETQYF. The gene calls are TRBV3-1 (or the pseudogene TRBV3-2) and TRBJ2-5; a weak D match, TRBD2 (7 bases). The CDR3 is 15 amino acids. Germline CDR1 and CDR2: LGHDT and YNNKEL (reference sequence). The ends were cut back, 3 bases at V and 2 bases at J, with 13 bases in the middle.

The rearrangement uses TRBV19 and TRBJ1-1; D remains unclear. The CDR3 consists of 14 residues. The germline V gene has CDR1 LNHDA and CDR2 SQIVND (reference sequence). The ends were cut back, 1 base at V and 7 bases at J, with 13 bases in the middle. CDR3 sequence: CASSIGTQAREAFF. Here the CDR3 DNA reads TGTGCCAGTAGTATAGGGACTCAGGCCCGTGAAGCTTTCTTT.

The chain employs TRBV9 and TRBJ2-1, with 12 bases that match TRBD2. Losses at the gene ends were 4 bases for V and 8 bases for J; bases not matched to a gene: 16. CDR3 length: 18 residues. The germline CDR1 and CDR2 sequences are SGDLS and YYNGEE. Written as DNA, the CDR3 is TGTGCCAGCAGCCCCGGACTAGCGGGACGTGGAGCAGGTTATGAGCAGTTCTTC. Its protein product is CASSPGLAGRGAGYEQFF.

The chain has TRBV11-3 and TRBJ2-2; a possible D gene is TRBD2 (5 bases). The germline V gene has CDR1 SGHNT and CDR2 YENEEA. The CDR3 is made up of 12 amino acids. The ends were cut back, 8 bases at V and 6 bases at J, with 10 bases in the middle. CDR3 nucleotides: TGTGCCAGCGGGCCGGGGTCCGGGGAGCTGTTTTTT. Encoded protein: CASGPGSGELFF.

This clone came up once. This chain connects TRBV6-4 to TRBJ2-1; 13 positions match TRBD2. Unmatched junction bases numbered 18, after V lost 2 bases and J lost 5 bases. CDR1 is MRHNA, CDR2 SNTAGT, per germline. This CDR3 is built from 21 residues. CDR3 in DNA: TGTGCCAGCAGTGACGGGCCCGGGGTACTTACTAGCGGGAGGGGAAACAATGAGCAGTTCTTC. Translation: CASSDGPGVLTSGRGNNEQFF.

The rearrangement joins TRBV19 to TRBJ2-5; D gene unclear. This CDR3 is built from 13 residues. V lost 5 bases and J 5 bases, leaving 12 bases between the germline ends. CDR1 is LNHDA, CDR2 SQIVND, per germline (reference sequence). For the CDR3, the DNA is TGTGCCAGTAGTGGGAACTTTGGGGAGACCCAGTACTTC. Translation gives CASSGNFGETQYF.

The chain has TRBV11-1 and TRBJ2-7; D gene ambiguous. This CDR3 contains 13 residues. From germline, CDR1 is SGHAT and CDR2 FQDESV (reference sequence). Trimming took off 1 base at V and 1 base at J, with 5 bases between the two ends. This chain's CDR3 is CASSLGQSYEQYF. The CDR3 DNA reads TGTGCCAGCAGCTTAGGGCAGTCCTACGAGCAGTACTTC.

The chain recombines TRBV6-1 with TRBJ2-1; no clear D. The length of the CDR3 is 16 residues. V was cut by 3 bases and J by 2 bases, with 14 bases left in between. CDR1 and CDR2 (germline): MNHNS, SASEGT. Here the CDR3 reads CASSESLAGAYNEQFF. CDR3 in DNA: TGTGCCAGCAGTGAGAGTCTGGCAGGAGCCTACAATGAGCAGTTCTTC.

CDR3 DNA sequence: TGTGCCAGCAGTTTACTAGCGGGAGTCCTTGAGCAGTTCTTC. It yields the protein CASSLLAGVLEQFF. V is TRBV28 and J is TRBJ2-1; 10 bases agree with TRBD2. There are 14 residues in the CDR3. Trimming took 2 bases from V and 9 from J; bases not matched to a gene: 4. Germline values: CDR1 MDHEN, CDR2 SYDVKM.

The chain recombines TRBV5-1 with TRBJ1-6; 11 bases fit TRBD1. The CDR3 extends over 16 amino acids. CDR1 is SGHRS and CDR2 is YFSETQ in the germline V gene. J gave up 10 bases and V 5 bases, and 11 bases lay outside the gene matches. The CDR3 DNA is TGCGCCAGCAGTCCCGAACCGGGACAGGGGGGATCACCCCTCCACTTT. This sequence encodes CASSPEPGQGGSPLHF.

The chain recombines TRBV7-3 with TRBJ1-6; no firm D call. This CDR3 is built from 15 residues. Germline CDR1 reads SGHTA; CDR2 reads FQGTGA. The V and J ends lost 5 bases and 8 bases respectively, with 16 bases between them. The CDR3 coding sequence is TGTGCCAGCAGCCTTCTAGATTCGCCGGATTCACCCCTCCACTTT. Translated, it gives CASSLLDSPDSPLHF.

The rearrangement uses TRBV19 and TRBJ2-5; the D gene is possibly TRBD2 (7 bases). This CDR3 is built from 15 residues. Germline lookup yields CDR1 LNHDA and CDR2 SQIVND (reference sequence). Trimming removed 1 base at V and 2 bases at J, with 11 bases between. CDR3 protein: CASSIGRGGQETQYF. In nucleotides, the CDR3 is TGTGCCAGTAGTATAGGTAGGGGGGGGCAAGAGACCCAGTACTTC.

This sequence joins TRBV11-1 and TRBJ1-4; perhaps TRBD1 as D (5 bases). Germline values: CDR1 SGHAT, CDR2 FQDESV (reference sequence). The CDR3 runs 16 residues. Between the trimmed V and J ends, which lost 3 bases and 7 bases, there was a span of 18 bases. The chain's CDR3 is CASSFGKRGVGEKLFF. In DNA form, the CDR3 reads TGTGCCAGCAGCTTCGGAAAACGGGGGGTTGGTGAAAAACTGTTTTTT.

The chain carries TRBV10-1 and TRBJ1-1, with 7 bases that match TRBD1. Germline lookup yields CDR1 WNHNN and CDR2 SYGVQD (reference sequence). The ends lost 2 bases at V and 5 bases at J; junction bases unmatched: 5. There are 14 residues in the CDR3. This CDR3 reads CASSEVPGGTEAFF. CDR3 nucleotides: TGCGCCAGCAGTGAGGTTCCAGGGGGAACTGAAGCTTTCTTT.